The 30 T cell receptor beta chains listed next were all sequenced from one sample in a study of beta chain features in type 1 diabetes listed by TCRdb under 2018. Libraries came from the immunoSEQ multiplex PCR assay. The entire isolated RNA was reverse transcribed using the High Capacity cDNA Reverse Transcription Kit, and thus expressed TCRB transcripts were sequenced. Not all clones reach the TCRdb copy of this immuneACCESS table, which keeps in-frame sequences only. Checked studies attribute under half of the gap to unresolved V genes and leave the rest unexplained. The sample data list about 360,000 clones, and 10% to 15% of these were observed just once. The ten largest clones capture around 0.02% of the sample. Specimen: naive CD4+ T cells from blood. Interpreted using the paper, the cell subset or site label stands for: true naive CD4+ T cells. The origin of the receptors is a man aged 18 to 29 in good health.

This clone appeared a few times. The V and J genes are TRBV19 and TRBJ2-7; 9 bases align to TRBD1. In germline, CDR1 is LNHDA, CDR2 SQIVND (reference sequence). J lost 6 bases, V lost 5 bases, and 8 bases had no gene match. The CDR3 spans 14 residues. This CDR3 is CASSPDRGVSEQYF. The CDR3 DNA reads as TGTGCCAGTAGTCCGGACAGGGGAGTCTCCGAGCAGTACTTC.

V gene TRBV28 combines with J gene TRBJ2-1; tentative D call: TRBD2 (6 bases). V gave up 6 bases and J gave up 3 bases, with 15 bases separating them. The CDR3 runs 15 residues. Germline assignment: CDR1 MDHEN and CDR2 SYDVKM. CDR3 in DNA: TGTGCCAGCAGGCTTACTAGCTTGAACTACAATGAGCAGTTCTTC. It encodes CASRLTSLNYNEQFF.

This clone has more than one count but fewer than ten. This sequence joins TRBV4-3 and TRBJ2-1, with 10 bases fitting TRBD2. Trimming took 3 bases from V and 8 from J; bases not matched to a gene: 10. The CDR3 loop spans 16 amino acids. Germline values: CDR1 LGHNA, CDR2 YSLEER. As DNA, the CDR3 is TGCGCCAGCAGCCAGGGACTAGCGAGGGTATCGGATGAGCAGTTCTTC. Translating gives CASSQGLARVSDEQFF.

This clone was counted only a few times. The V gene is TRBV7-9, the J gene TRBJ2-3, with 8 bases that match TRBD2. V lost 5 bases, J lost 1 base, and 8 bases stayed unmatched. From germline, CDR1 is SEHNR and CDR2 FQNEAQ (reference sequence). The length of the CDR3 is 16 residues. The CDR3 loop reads CASSPRGAGGTDTQYF. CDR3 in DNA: TGTGCCAGCAGCCCGAGGGGAGCGGGGGGCACAGATACGCAGTATTTT.

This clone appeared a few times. CDR3 sequence (DNA): TGTGCCAGCAGCCAGGGAGTTGACTATGGCTACACCTTC. Translated: CASSQGVDYGYTF. The rearrangement uses TRBV4-2 and TRBJ1-2; D remains unclear. Germline assignment: CDR1 LGHNA and CDR2 YNFKEQ. V was trimmed by 3 bases and J by 3 bases, leaving 8 bases between them. The CDR3 extends over 13 amino acids.

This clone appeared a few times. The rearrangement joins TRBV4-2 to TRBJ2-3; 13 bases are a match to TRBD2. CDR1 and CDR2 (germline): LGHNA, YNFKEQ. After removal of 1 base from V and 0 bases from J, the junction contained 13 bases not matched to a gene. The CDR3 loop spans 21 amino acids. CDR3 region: CASSQVNLGTSGALSTDTQYF. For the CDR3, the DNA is TGTGCCAGCAGCCAAGTGAACCTCGGGACTAGCGGGGCGCTCAGCACAGATACGCAGTATTTT.

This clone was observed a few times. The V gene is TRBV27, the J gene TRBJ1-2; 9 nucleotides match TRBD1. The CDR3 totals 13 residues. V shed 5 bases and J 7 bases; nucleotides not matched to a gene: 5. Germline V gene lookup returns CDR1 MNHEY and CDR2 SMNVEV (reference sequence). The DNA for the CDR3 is TGTGCCAGCAGTATACAGGGGGCGCCTGGCTACACCTTC. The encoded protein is CASSIQGAPGYTF.

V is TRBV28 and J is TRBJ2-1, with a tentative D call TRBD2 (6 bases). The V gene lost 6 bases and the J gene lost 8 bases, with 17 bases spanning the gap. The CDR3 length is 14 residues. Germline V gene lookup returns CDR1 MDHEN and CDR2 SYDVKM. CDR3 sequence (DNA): TGTGCCAGCAGCGCCGGGGGTCGGGGATATGAGCAGTTCTTC. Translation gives CASSAGGRGYEQFF.

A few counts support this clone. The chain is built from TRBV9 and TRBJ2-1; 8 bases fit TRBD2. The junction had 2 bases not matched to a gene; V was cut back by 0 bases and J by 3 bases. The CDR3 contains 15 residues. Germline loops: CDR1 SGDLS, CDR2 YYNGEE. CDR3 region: CASSVGSGDYNEQFF. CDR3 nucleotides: TGTGCCAGCAGCGTAGGTAGCGGGGACTACAATGAGCAGTTCTTC.

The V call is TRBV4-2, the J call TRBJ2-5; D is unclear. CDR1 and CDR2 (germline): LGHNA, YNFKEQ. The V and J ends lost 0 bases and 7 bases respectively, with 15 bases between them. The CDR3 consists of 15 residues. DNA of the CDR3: TGTGCCAGCAGCCAAGATCTTGGTCTCCCGGGGACCCAGTACTTC. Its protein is CASSQDLGLPGTQYF.

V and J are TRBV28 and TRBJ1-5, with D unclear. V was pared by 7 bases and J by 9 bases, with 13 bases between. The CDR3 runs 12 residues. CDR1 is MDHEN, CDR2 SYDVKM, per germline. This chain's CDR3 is CASNLPVSPQHF. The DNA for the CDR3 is TGTGCCAGCAACCTACCGGTCTCGCCCCAGCATTTT.

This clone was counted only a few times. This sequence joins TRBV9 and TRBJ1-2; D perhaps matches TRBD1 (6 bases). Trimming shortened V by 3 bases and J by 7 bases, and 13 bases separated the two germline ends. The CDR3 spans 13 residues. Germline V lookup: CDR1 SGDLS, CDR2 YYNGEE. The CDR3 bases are TGTGCCAGCAGCGAAGGGGGGGTAGCTGGCTACACCTTC. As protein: CASSEGGVAGYTF.

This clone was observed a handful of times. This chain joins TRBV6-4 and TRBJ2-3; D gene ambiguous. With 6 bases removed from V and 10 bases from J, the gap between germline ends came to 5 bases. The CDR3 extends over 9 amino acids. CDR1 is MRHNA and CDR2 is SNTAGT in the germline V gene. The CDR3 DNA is TGTGCCAGCAGACGGGCGCAGTATTTT. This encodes CASRRAQYF.

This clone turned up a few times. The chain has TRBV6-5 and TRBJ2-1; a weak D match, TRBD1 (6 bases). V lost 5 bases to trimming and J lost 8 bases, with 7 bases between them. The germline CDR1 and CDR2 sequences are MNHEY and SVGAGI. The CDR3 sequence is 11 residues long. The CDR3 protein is CASSHRDEQFF. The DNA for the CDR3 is TGTGCCAGCAGTCACAGGGATGAGCAGTTCTTC.

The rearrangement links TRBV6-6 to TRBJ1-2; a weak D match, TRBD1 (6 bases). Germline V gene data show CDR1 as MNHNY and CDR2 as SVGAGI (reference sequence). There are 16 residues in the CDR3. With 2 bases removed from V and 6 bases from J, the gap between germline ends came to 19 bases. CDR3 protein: CASSYAGAGERHGYTF. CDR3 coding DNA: TGTGCCAGCAGTTACGCTGGAGCAGGGGAAAGACATGGCTACACCTTC.

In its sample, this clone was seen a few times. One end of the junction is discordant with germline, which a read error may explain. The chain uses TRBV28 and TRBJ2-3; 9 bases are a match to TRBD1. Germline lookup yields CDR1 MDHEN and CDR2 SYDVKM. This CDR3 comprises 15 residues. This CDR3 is CASSVPGQGTNTQYF. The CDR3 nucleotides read TGTGCCAGCAGTGTACCGGGACAGGGCACAAATACGCAGTATTTT.

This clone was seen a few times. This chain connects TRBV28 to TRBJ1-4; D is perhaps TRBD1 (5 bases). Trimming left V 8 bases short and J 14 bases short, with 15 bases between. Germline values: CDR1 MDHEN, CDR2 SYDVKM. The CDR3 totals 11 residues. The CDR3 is CASDGGARLFF. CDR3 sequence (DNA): TGTGCCAGCGACGGGGGTGCTCGGCTGTTTTTT.

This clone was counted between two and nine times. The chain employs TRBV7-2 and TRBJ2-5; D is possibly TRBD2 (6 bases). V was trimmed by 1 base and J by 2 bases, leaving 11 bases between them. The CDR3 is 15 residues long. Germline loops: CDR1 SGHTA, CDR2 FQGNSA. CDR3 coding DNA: TGTGCCAGCAGCTTAGGGGGGGTGTGGCAAGAGACCCAGTACTTC. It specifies CASSLGGVWQETQYF.

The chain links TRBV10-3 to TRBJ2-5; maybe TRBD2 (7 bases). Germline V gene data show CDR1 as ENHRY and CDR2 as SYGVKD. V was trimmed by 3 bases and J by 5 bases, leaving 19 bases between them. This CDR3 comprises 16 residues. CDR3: CAISDQKGGGAETQYF. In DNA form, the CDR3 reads TGTGCCATCAGTGACCAAAAAGGGGGGGGCGCGGAGACCCAGTACTTC.

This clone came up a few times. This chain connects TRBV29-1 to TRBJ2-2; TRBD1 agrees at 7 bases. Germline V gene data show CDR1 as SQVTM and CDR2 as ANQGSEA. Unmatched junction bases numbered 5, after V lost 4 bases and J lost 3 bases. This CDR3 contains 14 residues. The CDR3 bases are TGCAGCGTTGTGTCCCAGGGGGACACCGGGGAGCTGTTTTTT. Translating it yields CSVVSQGDTGELFF.

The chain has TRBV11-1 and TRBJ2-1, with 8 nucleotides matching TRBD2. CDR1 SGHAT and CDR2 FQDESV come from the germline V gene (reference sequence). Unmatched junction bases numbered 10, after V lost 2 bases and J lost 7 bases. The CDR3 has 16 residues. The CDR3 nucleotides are TGTGCCAGCAGCTTATTTTCGGGGACTAGTGTTAATGAGCAGTTCTTC. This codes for CASSLFSGTSVNEQFF.

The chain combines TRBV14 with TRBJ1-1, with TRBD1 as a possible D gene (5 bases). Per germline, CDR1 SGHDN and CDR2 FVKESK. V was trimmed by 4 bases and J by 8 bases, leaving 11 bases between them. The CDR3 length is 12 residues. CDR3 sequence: CASSLLGQEAFF. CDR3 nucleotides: TGTGCCAGCAGCCTATTGGGGCAGGAAGCTTTCTTT.

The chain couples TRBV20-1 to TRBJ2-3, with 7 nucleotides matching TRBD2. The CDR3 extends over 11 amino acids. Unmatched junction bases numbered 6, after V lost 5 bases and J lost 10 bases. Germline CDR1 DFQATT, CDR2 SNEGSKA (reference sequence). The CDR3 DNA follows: TGCAGTGCTCCGCTAGCGGCGGCGCAGTATTTT. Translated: CSAPLAAAQYF.

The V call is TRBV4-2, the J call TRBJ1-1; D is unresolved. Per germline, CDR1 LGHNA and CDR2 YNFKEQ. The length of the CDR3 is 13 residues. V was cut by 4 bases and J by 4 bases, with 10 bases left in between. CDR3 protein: CASSLTPGTEAFF. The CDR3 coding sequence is TGTGCCAGCAGCCTAACCCCGGGCACTGAAGCTTTCTTT.

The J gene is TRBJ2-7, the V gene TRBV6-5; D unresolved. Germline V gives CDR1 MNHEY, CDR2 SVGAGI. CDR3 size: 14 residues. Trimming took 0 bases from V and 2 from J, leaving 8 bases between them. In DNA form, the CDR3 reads TGTGCCAGCAGTTACTCGCGGCGGCCCTACGAGCAGTACTTC. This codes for CASSYSRRPYEQYF.

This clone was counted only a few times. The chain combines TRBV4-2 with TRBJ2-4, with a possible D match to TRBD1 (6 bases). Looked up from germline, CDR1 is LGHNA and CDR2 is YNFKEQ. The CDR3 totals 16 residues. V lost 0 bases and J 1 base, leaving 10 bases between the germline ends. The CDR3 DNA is TGTGCCAGCAGCCAAGACAGGGGCCTCGCCAAAAACATTCAGTACTTC. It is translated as CASSQDRGLAKNIQYF.

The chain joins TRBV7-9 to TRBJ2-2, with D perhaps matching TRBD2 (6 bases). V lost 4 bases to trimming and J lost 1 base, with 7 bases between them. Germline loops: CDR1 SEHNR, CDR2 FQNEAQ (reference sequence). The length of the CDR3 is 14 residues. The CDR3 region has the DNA TGTGCCAGCAGCTCGGGACTGAACACCGGGGAGCTGTTTTTT. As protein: CASSSGLNTGELFF.

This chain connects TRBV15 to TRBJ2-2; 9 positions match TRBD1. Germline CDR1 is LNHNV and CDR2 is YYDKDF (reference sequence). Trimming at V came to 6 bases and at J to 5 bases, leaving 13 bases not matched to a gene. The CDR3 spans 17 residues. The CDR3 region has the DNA TGTGCCACCAGTCCTGGACAGGGGCGCGCAAGGACCGGGGAGCTGTTTTTT. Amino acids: CATSPGQGRARTGELFF.

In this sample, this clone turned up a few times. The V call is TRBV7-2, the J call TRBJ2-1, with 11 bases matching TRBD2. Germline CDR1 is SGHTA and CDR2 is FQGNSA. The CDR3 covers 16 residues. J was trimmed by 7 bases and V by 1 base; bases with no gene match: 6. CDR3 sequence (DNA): TGTGCCAGCAGCTTAGTCCGAACTAGCGGGAGTAATGAGCAGTTCTTC. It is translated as CASSLVRTSGSNEQFF.

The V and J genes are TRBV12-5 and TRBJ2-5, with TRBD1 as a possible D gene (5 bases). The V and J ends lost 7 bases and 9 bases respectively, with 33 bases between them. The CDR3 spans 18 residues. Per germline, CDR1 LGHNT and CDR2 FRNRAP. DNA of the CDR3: TGTGCTAGTGTTGGACCCCCCGCCCCCCGCCAACCCCAAGGGGCCCAGTACTTC. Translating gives CASVGPPAPRQPQGAQYF.